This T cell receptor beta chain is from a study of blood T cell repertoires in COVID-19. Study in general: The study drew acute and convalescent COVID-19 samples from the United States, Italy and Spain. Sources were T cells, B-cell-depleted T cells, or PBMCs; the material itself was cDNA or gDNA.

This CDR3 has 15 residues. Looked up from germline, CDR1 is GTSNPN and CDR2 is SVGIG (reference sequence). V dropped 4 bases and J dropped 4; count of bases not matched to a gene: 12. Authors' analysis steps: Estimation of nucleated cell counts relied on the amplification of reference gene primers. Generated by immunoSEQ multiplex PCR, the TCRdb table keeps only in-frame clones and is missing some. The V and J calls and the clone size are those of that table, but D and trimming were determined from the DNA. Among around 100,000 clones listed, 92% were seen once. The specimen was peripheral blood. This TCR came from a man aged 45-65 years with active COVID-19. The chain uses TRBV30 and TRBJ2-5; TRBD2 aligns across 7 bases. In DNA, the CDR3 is TGTGCCTGGATCAGACTCCGGGACTATAGAGAGACCCAGTACTTC. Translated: CAWIRLRDYRETQYF.